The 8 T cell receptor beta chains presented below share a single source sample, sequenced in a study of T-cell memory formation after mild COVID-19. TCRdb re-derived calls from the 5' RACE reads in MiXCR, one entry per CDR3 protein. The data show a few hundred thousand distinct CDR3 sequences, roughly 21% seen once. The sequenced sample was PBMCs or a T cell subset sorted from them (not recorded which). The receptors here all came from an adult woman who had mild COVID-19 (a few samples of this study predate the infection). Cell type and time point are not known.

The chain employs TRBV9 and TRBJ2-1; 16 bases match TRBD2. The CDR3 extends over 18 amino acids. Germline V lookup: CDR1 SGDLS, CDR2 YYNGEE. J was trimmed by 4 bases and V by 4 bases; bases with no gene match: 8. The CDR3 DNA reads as TGTGCCAGCAGCCCCGGGACTAGCGGGGGGGCCGCTTACAATGAGCAGTTCTTC. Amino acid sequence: CASSPGTSGGAAYNEQFF.

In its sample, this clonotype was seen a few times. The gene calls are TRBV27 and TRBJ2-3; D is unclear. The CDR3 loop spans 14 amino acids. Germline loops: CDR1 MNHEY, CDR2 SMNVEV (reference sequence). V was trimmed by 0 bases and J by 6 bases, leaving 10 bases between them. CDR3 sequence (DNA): TGTGCCAGCAGTTTATCCCGGCCAGAGGATACGCAGTATTTT. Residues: CASSLSRPEDTQYF.

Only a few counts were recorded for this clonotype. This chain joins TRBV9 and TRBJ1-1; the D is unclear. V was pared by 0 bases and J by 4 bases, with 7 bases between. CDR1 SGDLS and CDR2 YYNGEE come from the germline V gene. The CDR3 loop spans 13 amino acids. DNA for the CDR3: TGTGCCAGCAGCGTAGCCCCGGCCACTGAAGCTTTCTTT. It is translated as CASSVAPATEAFF.

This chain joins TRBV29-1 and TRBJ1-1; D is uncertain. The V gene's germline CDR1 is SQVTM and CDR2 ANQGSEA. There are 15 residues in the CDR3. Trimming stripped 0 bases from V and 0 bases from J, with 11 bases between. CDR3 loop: CSVEDPGRMNTEAFF. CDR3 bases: TGCAGCGTTGAAGATCCTGGACGGATGAACACTGAAGCTTTCTTT.

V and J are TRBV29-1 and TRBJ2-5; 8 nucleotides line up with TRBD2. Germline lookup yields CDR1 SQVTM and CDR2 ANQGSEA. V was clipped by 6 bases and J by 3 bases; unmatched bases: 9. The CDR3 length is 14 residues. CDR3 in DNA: TGCAGCGTCTCTAGCGGGCTAGCGGAAGAGACCCAGTACTTC. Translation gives CSVSSGLAEETQYF.

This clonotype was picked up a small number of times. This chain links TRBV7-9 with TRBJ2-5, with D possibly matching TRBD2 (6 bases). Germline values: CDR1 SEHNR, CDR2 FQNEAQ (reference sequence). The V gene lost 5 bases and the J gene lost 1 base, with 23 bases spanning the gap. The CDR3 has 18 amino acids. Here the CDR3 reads CASSKLRAGRRIQETQYF. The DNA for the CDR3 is TGTGCCAGCAGCAAACTCCGGGCGGGACGGCGAATCCAAGAGACCCAGTACTTC.

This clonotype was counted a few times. The CDR3 DNA sequence: TGTGCCAGCAGCTTTCGGGGGACAGGGACCTACAATGAGCAGTTCTTC. Protein: CASSFRGTGTYNEQFF. The V and J genes are TRBV7-2 and TRBJ2-1; TRBD1 aligns across 9 bases. This CDR3 comprises 16 residues. Germline assignment: CDR1 SGHTA and CDR2 FQGNSA. J was trimmed by 2 bases and V by 3 bases; bases with no gene match: 5.

Written as DNA, the CDR3 is TGCGCCAGCAGCTTCTCCGCCCGAGACCCTGGAAACACCATATATTTT. It is translated as CASSFSARDPGNTIYF. V gene TRBV5-1 combines with J gene TRBJ1-3, with unresolved D. The V gene's germline CDR1 is SGHRS and CDR2 YFSETQ. This CDR3 has 16 residues. V dropped 2 bases and J dropped 2 bases, with 14 bases sitting between them.